These 15 T cell receptor beta chains were all obtained from the same sample, sequenced in a study of blood T cell repertoires in COVID-19. Libraries were prepared by immunoSEQ multiplex PCR; TCRdb keeps only in-frame clonotypes and omits some of them. This table has 250,000 or so clones, 87% appearing once. The source material was PBMCs or T cells enriched from blood (not recorded which). The origin of the receptors is a man younger than 40 who had recovered from COVID-19.

The J gene is TRBJ2-7, the V gene TRBV4-1; TRBD2 agrees at 12 bases. The trim removed 8 bases at V and 3 bases at J, leaving 2 bases unmatched. CDR3 size: 13 residues. Looked up from germline, CDR1 is MGHRA and CDR2 is YSYEKL. Here the CDR3 reads CASGLAGNYEQYF. CDR3 DNA: TGCGCCAGCGGACTAGCGGGAAACTACGAGCAGTACTTC.

The chain carries TRBV6-1 and TRBJ1-6; TRBD1 might be the D (6 bases). The CDR3 consists of 15 residues. Trimming shortened V by 2 bases and J by 9 bases, and 14 bases separated the two germline ends. Germline loops: CDR1 MNHNS, CDR2 SASEGT. CDR3 loop: CASSELGGLSSPLHF. CDR3 DNA sequence: TGTGCCAGCAGTGAACTGGGGGGGCTTAGTTCACCCCTCCACTTT.

This clone has only one observation. In DNA, the CDR3 is TGTGCCAGCAGTTACACTAGTTTGCTGTTCTTC. Translation: CASSYTSLLFF. The rearrangement joins TRBV12-3 or TRBV12-4 to TRBJ2-1; a weak D match, TRBD2 (5 bases). The CDR3 spans 11 residues. Trimming pared 4 bases from V and 15 bases from J, leaving 13 bases between.

This chain joins TRBV30 and TRBJ1-5; D unresolved. From germline, CDR1 is GTSNPN and CDR2 SVGIG (reference sequence). The CDR3 extends over 15 amino acids. Trimming shortened V by 3 bases and J by 2 bases, and 14 bases separated the two germline ends. The CDR3 region is CAWRTGPGGNQPQHF. Written as DNA, the CDR3 is TGTGCCTGGAGGACGGGTCCCGGAGGCAATCAGCCCCAGCATTTT.

V is TRBV6-5 and J is TRBJ2-7, with D possibly TRBD1 on 6 matching bases. The CDR3 runs to 14 residues. CDR1 is MNHEY, CDR2 SVGAGI, per germline. V was clipped by 2 bases and J by 7 bases, with 15 bases between them. CDR3 amino acids: CASSYEARGDEQYF. In DNA, the CDR3 is TGTGCCAGCAGTTACGAAGCCAGGGGAGATGAGCAGTACTTC.

The V call is TRBV12-2, the J call TRBJ1-1; TRBD1 is the table's D call, not checked against the DNA. TRBV12-2 is designated a pseudogene. CDR3 length: 19 amino acids. The CDR3 loop reads CASRFHHSQGPLSQTEAFF. In DNA, the CDR3 is TGTGCAAGTCGCTTCCATCATTCTCAGGGGCCCCTGTCCCAGACTGAAGCTTTCTTT.

This clone was seen a single time. V gene TRBV7-9 combines with J gene TRBJ1-1, with TRBD1 matching 8 bases. Germline V CDR1 and CDR2: SEHNR, FQNEAQ (reference sequence). V was clipped by 5 bases and J by 2 bases; unmatched bases: 7. This CDR3 has 15 amino acids. The CDR3: CASSHRGQGNTEAFF. DNA of the CDR3: TGTGCCAGCAGCCACCGCGGACAGGGAAACACTGAAGCTTTCTTT.

The V gene is TRBV7-9, the J gene TRBJ1-2; 9 bases line up with TRBD1. CDR1 is SEHNR, CDR2 FQNEAQ, per germline (reference sequence). The trim removed 4 bases at V and 7 bases at J, leaving 13 bases unmatched. The CDR3 sequence is 16 residues long. CDR3 DNA: TGTGCCAGCAGCTCAAGTGCCTTTACAGGGGGCAGTGGCTACACCTTC. Its protein product is CASSSSAFTGGSGYTF. Filled out from reference TRBV7-9 and TRBJ1-2, the complete variable domain reads DTGVSQNPRHKITKRGQNVTFRCDPISEHNRLYWYRQTLGQGPEFLTYFQNEAQLEKSRLLSDRFSAERPKGSFSTLEIQRTEQGDSAMYLCASSSSAFTGGSGYTFGSGTRLTVV.

The V call is TRBV7-3, the J call TRBJ1-1; unclear D gene. The CDR3 totals 13 residues. V was trimmed by 8 bases and J by 1 base, leaving 11 bases between them. The germline CDR1 and CDR2 sequences are SGHTA and FQGTGA. The CDR3 reads CASLLQPNTEAFF. Here the CDR3 DNA reads TGTGCCAGCCTCCTACAGCCGAACACTGAAGCTTTCTTT.

The genes are TRBV3-1 (or the pseudogene TRBV3-2) and TRBJ1-1; a weak D match, TRBD1 (5 bases). Germline lookup yields CDR1 LGHDT and CDR2 YNNKEL (reference sequence). V was clipped by 2 bases and J by 8 bases, with 12 bases between them. There are 13 residues in the CDR3. The CDR3 sequence: CASSQPQGWEAFF. As DNA, the CDR3 is TGTGCCAGCAGCCAACCCCAGGGTTGGGAAGCTTTCTTT.

The chain uses TRBV27 and TRBJ1-6; D not certain. V was shortened by 3 bases and J by 15 bases, with 12 bases between the two germline ends. The CDR3 has 12 amino acids. Per the germline V gene, CDR1 is MNHEY and CDR2 is SMNVEV (reference sequence). The CDR3 loop is CASSFAFRDLHF. CDR3 in DNA: TGTGCCAGCAGTTTCGCTTTTCGGGACCTCCACTTT.

This clone was detected once. The chain is built from TRBV5-4 and TRBJ1-1, with TRBD1 matching 9 bases. CDR1 and CDR2 from the germline V gene are SGHNT and YYREEE (reference sequence). The CDR3 is 15 residues long. The ends lost 5 bases at V and 1 base at J; junction bases unmatched: 6. This chain's CDR3 is CASSFGQGPNTEAFF. CDR3 bases: TGTGCCAGCAGTTTCGGACAGGGGCCGAACACTGAAGCTTTCTTT.

The CDR3 coding sequence is TGTGCCAGCGGGAAAACCGCGGACAGTTACACTGAAGCTTTCTTT. It codes for CASGKTADSYTEAFF. The chain combines TRBV6-5 with TRBJ1-1; D might be TRBD1 (6 bases). This CDR3 comprises 15 residues. CDR1 is MNHEY and CDR2 is SVGAGI in the germline V gene. Trimming took 8 bases from V and 3 from J, leaving 19 bases between them.

This chain joins TRBV30 and TRBJ2-1; TRBD2 aligns across 12 bases. The CDR3 loop spans 15 amino acids. CDR1 is GTSNPN, CDR2 SVGIG, per germline (reference sequence). J was trimmed by 8 bases and V by 3 bases; bases with no gene match: 8. The CDR3 sequence: CAWRQTSGRWYEQFF. The CDR3 nucleotides are TGTGCCTGGAGGCAAACTAGCGGGAGGTGGTATGAGCAGTTCTTC.

The chain recombines TRBV6-5 with TRBJ1-2, with D maybe TRBD1 (5 bases). Trimming stripped 9 bases from V and 5 bases from J, with 16 bases between. Germline lookup yields CDR1 MNHEY and CDR2 SVGAGI. This CDR3 contains 13 residues. CDR3: CARMQQVAYGYTF. The CDR3 coding sequence is TGTGCCAGGATGCAACAGGTCGCGTATGGCTACACCTTC.